A single sample gave rise to the 25 T cell receptor beta chains below, sequenced in a study of blood T cell repertoires in COVID-19. Profiling relied on immunoSEQ multiplex PCR, and the TCRdb table lists in-frame clones only, not all of them. The sample records about 280,000 clones, under 90% being singletons. The sample consisted of peripheral blood. The receptors shown here come from a woman in her forties or fifties who had recovered from COVID-19.

CDR3 bases: TGTGCCAGCAGTGAAGCTGGTAGAGGGTTCACTGAAGCTTTCTTT. Translated, it gives CASSEAGRGFTEAFF. The chain employs TRBV2 and TRBJ1-1; D uncertain. CDR3 size: 15 residues. V shed 0 bases and J shed 4 bases, with 12 bases lying between them. Germline V gene data show CDR1 as SNHLY and CDR2 as FYNNEI.

The V call is TRBV11-2, the J call TRBJ2-5; 8 bases line up with TRBD2. The CDR3 totals 13 residues. V lost 1 base to trimming and J lost 7 bases; unmatched junction nucleotides: 2. Germline lookup yields CDR1 SGHAT and CDR2 FQNNGV. CDR3 sequence: CASSLAREGTQYF. The CDR3 DNA follows: TGTGCCAGCAGCTTAGCTCGGGAGGGGACCCAGTACTTC.

This clone is a singleton in its sample. J is TRBJ2-7 and V is TRBV2; D might be TRBD2 (5 bases). This CDR3 is built from 16 residues. With 3 bases removed from V and 0 bases from J, the gap between germline ends came to 15 bases. The V gene's germline CDR1 is SNHLY and CDR2 FYNNEI. The CDR3 coding sequence is TGTGCCAGCAGTGATAAAGGAAGTGCGGGCTCCTACGAGCAGTACTTC. Its translation is CASSDKGSAGSYEQYF.

This clone came up once. A junction end diverges from the germline sequence, so it may reflect a read error. The gene calls are TRBV15 and TRBJ2-7; D is perhaps TRBD1 or TRBD2 (6 bases each). In germline, CDR1 is LNHNV, CDR2 YYDKDF (reference sequence). The CDR3 is 14 amino acids. CDR3 protein: CATRRGGPDDEQYF. The CDR3 coding sequence is TGTGCCACCAGGAGAGGGGGGCCGGACGACGAGCAGTACTTC.

The chain is built from TRBV7-2 and TRBJ2-7, with 11 bases matching TRBD2. The CDR3 is 14 residues long. Germline assignment: CDR1 SGHTA and CDR2 FQGNSA. The V gene end was trimmed by 5 bases and the J gene end by 7 bases; junction bases not matched to a gene: 7. The CDR3 DNA is TGTGCCAGCAGCCCGGGACTAGCGGTGGGGGAGCAGTACTTC. Its translation: CASSPGLAVGEQYF.

The chain recombines TRBV7-2 with TRBJ1-5, with 7 bases identical to TRBD1. CDR3 length: 16 residues. With 0 bases clipped from V and 4 bases from J, the junction kept 6 bases outside the gene matches. CDR1 and CDR2 from the germline V gene are SGHTA and FQGNSA. CDR3: CASSLATGSANQPQHF. CDR3 coding DNA: TGTGCCAGCAGCTTAGCGACAGGGTCTGCAAATCAGCCCCAGCATTTT. The full variable domain, completed using reference TRBV7-2 and TRBJ1-5, is GAGVSQSPSNKVTEKGKDVELRCDPISGHTALYWYRQSLGQGLEFLIYFQGNSAPDKSGLPSDRFSAERTGGSVSTLTIQRTQQEDSAVYLCASSLATGSANQPQHFGDGTRLSIL.

The chain is built from TRBV19 and TRBJ1-1; D possibly corresponds to TRBD1 (5 bases). The V gene lost 7 bases and the J gene lost 2 bases, with 17 bases spanning the gap. Germline V gene data show CDR1 as LNHDA and CDR2 as SQIVND (reference sequence). The CDR3 spans 15 residues. The CDR3 region is CASTHLGGKNTEAFF. As DNA, the CDR3 is TGTGCCAGTACCCACCTCGGGGGGAAAAACACTGAAGCTTTCTTT.

This chain uses TRBV7-2 with TRBJ2-7; D may be TRBD1 (6 bases). Deletions cut 7 bases from V and 6 bases from J, with 19 bases between. Germline CDR1 reads SGHTA; CDR2 reads FQGNSA. This CDR3 region has 14 residues. CDR3 DNA: TGTGCCAGCAACACTACCGGCGTGGGGGCCGAGCAGTACTTC. As protein: CASNTTGVGAEQYF.

The V call is TRBV30, the J call TRBJ1-4; 9 bases are shared with TRBD1. Germline CDR1 GTSNPN, CDR2 SVGIG (reference sequence). The V and J ends lost 3 bases and 6 bases, in that order; junction bases with no gene match: 2. The CDR3 is 13 amino acids. The CDR3, as DNA: TGTGCCTGGAGGGACAGGGGAGATGAAAAACTGTTTTTT. The encoded protein is CAWRDRGDEKLFF.

The V call is TRBV18, the J call TRBJ2-5; possibly TRBD2 for D (5 bases). CDR1 and CDR2 (germline): KGHSH, LQKENI. This CDR3 region has 14 residues. Trimming pared 6 bases from V and 0 bases from J, leaving 11 bases between. The CDR3 here is CASSGEVDQETQYF. CDR3 DNA sequence: TGTGCCAGCTCGGGAGAGGTAGACCAAGAGACCCAGTACTTC.

The gene calls are TRBV30 and TRBJ1-1; D is undetermined. The germline V and J ends were trimmed by 1 base and 4 bases, with 16 bases remaining between them. Germline lookup yields CDR1 GTSNPN and CDR2 SVGIG (reference sequence). The CDR3 loop spans 15 amino acids. DNA for the CDR3: TGTGCCTGGAGTGCCTCACCGGGTCGTCCCACTGAAGCTTTCTTT. Amino acids: CAWSASPGRPTEAFF.

The chain is built from TRBV9 and TRBJ2-1; 12 bases match TRBD2. Germline V gives CDR1 SGDLS, CDR2 YYNGEE. The length of the CDR3 is 15 residues. Losses at the gene ends were 5 bases for V and 3 bases for J; bases not matched to a gene: 3. The CDR3 sequence: CASSELAGGYNEQFF. The CDR3 nucleotides are TGTGCCAGCAGTGAACTAGCGGGAGGCTACAATGAGCAGTTCTTC.

The chain employs TRBV18 and TRBJ1-4, with TRBD1 matching 10 bases. This CDR3 region has 15 residues. With 3 bases clipped from V and 7 bases from J, the junction kept 5 bases outside the gene matches. The germline gives CDR1 KGHSH, CDR2 LQKENI. For the CDR3, the DNA is TGTGCCAGCTCACCTCGACAGGGGGCGATTGAAAAACTGTTTTTT. It yields the protein CASSPRQGAIEKLFF.

V usage is TRBV7-9 and J usage is TRBJ2-5, with D perhaps TRBD1 (6 bases). The CDR3 loop spans 15 amino acids. CDR1 is SEHNR, CDR2 FQNEAQ, per germline (reference sequence). V lost 1 base and J lost 1, with 10 bases in between. The CDR3 loop reads CASSLGGRVQETQYF. The DNA for the CDR3 is TGTGCCAGCAGCTTAGGGGGGCGGGTCCAAGAGACCCAGTACTTC.

The V call is TRBV4-3, the J call TRBJ1-1; 8 bases align to TRBD1. J gave up 3 bases and V 1 base, and 10 bases lay outside the gene matches. The CDR3 runs 17 residues. Per germline, CDR1 LGHNA and CDR2 YSLEER. As DNA, the CDR3 is TGCGCCAGCAGCCAAGTAGAAGGGACAGGTAAATACACTGAAGCTTTCTTT. Translation gives CASSQVEGTGKYTEAFF.

This CDR3 is CASRSPSGQGGNTEAFF. The CDR3 coding sequence is TGTGCCAGCAGATCACCTAGCGGACAGGGAGGGAACACTGAAGCTTTCTTT. J is TRBJ1-1 and V is TRBV7-2; 8 bases fit TRBD1. Unmatched junction bases numbered 13, after V lost 6 bases and J lost 1 base. The CDR3 loop spans 17 amino acids. Germline CDR1 SGHTA, CDR2 FQGNSA.

The V gene is TRBV19, the J gene TRBJ1-5; maybe TRBD1 (5 bases). CDR1 and CDR2 (germline): LNHDA, SQIVND (reference sequence). V lost 6 bases, J lost 2 bases, and 14 bases lay in between. This CDR3 has 15 amino acids. CDR3 nucleotides: TGTGCCAGTAGCCTAACAGGCCTAGGCAATCAGCCCCAGCATTTT. Encoded protein: CASSLTGLGNQPQHF.

This chain joins TRBV28 and TRBJ1-4; D unclear. CDR1 is MDHEN, CDR2 SYDVKM, per germline. The CDR3 spans 14 residues. Trimming pared 6 bases from V and 0 bases from J, leaving 8 bases between. The CDR3 reads CASSAGSTNEKLFF. The CDR3 DNA sequence: TGTGCCAGCAGCGCCGGGTCAACTAATGAAAAACTGTTTTTT.

The gene calls are TRBV6-2 or TRBV6-3 and TRBJ2-7, with 8 positions matching TRBD1. CDR3 length: 14 amino acids. Trimming took 8 bases from V and 5 from J; bases not matched to a gene: 11. Germline V gene sequence: CDR1 MNHEY, CDR2 SVGEGT. The CDR3 DNA reads as TGTGCCAGCCGCCCACAGGGGGGCTACGACGAGCAGTACTTC. It specifies CASRPQGGYDEQYF.

CDR3: CSTVGGARGETQYF. CDR3 nucleotides: TGCTCAACTGTCGGGGGGGCCAGAGGAGAGACCCAGTACTTC. This sequence joins TRBV29-1 and TRBJ2-5; 8 bases are a match to TRBD2. Germline assignment: CDR1 SQVTM and CDR2 ANQGSEA. The CDR3 is 14 amino acids.

This clone has only one observation. This chain links TRBV20-1 with TRBJ2-3; D is perhaps TRBD1 (5 bases). CDR1 and CDR2 from the germline V gene are DFQATT and SNEGSKA (reference sequence). The CDR3 length is 15 residues. Deletions cut 3 bases from V and 1 base from J, with 14 bases between. The DNA of the CDR3 is TGCAGTGCTAGTGGGGCAGGCCCCCGCACAGATACGCAGTATTTT. It translates to CSASGAGPRTDTQYF.

The chain combines TRBV7-9 with TRBJ1-2, with D possibly matching TRBD1 (5 bases). The CDR3 runs to 12 residues. The germline gives CDR1 SEHNR, CDR2 FQNEAQ (reference sequence). V shed 6 bases and J shed 4 bases, with 9 bases lying between them. The CDR3 region is CASSSDSYGYTF. The CDR3 region has the DNA TGTGCCAGCAGTAGTGACAGCTATGGCTACACCTTC.

The chain employs TRBV4-3 and TRBJ2-1, with D possibly matching TRBD2 (6 bases). There are 16 residues in the CDR3. The V gene lost 6 bases and the J gene lost 4 bases, with 19 bases spanning the gap. Germline V gene data show CDR1 as LGHNA and CDR2 as YSLEER. CDR3 DNA: TGCGCCAGCAGTCGCCGAAGGGGCGGGGCTTACAATGAGCAGTTCTTC. Translation: CASSRRRGGAYNEQFF.

V usage is TRBV5-1 and J usage is TRBJ1-2; 11 positions match TRBD1. CDR1 and CDR2 (germline): SGHRS, YFSETQ. J was trimmed by 4 bases and V by 4 bases; bases with no gene match: 9. The CDR3 loop spans 16 amino acids. The CDR3 loop is CASSKYRDRGGYGYTF. The CDR3 bases are TGCGCCAGCAGCAAGTACCGGGACAGGGGGGGCTATGGCTACACCTTC.

The chain is built from TRBV18 and TRBJ1-4, with D maybe TRBD1 (6 bases). CDR1 is KGHSH and CDR2 is LQKENI in the germline V gene. The V and J ends lost 5 bases and 7 bases respectively, with 26 bases between them. CDR3 length equals 18 residues. The DNA of the CDR3 is TGTGCCAGCTCAAGTCGTCCTCGGTCAGGGGAGTCGAGTGAAAAACTGTTTTTT. It yields the protein CASSSRPRSGESSEKLFF.